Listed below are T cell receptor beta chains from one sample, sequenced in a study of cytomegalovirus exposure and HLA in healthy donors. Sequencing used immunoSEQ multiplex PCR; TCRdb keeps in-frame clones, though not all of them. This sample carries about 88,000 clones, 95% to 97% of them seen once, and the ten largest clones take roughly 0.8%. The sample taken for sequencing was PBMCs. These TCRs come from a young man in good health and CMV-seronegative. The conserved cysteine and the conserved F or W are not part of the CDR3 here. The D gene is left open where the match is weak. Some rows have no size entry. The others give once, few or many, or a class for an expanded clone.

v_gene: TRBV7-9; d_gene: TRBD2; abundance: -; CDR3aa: ASSPPTSGRVTGELF
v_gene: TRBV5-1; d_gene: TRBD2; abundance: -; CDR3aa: ASSVGLAGASTDTQY
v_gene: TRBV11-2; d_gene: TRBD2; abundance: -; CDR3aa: ASSLTSGRAWEQF
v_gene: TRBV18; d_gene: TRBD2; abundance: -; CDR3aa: ASSPKGGTDTQY
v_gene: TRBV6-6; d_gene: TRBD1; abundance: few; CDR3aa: ASSGTGRGGYT
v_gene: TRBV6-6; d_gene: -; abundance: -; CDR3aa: ASSYQASAYEQY
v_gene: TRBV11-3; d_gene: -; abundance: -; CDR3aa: ASSLREEAF
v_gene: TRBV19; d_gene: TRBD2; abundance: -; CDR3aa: ASGTGTSGSGEQF
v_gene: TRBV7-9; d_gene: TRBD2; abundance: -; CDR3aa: ASSGGLAVTDTQY
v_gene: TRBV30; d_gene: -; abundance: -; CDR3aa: AWSFNGGSYEQY
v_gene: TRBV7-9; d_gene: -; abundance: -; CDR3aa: ASSLTLPSYGYT
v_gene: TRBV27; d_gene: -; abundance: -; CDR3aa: ASSTRGVIYNEQF
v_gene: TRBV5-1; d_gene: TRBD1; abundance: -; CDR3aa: ASSLGDSPTYNEQF
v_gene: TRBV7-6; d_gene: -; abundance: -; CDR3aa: ASSGEGEAF
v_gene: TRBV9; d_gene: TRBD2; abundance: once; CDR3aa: ASSAGVGTSVNEQF
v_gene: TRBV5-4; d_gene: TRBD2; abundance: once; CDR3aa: ASSAGTSGYLQETQY
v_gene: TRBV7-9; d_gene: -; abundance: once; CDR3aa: ASSLALKPSADTGELF
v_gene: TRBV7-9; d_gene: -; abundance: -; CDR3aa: ASSPSGNARGYT
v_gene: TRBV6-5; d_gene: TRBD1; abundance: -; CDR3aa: ASSLTGGGNQPQH
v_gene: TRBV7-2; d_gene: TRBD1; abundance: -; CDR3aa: ASSAPGQLGYGYT
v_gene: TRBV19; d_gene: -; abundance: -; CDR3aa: ASSILAPNTGELF
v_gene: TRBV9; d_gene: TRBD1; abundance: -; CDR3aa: ASSLSWGQTGNTIY
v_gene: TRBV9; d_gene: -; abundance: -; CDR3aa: ASSVAGGELF
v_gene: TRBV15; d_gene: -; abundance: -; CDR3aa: ATSYYEVGLGYT
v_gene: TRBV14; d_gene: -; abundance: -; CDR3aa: ASTPRAGNTIY
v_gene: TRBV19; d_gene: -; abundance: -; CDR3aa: ASSIPRKYNYGYT
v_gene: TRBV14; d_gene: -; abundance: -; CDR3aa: ASSQVIAGELF
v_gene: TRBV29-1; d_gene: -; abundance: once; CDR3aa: SAEPRGNYGYT